A selection of T cell receptor beta chains follows, all from one sample in a study of cytomegalovirus exposure and HLA in healthy donors. Produced via immunoSEQ multiplex PCR; TCRdb's table is partial and in-frame only. The sample consists of about 110,000 clones, about four fifths of them appearing once. Sequenced input: PBMCs. These receptors came from a man aged 45-60 years in good health and CMV-seronegative. CDR3s include the opening cysteine and the closing phenylalanine or tryptophan. A D gene is named only where the DNA matches it firmly. Clone size is shown for a subset of rows, as once, few, many or a class of expanded clone.

CDR3 length: 13; clone size: -; V gene: TRBV2; D gene: TRBD1; J gene: TRBJ1-2; CDR3 protein: CASRGQGAYGYTF; CDR3 DNA: TGTGCCAGCCGAGGGCAGGGGGCGTATGGCTACACCTTC
CDR3 length: 14; clone size: -; V gene: TRBV9; D gene: -; J gene: TRBJ2-1; CDR3 protein: CASSVAWGDNEQFF; CDR3 DNA: TGTGCCAGCAGCGTAGCTTGGGGGGACAATGAGCAGTTCTTC
CDR3 length: 20; clone size: -; V gene: TRBV12-5; D gene: TRBD1; J gene: TRBJ2-5; CDR3 protein: CASGLVPDGRGLEGVETQYF; CDR3 DNA: TGTGCTAGTGGTTTGGTACCGGATGGCAGGGGGCTTGAGGGTGTTGAGACCCAGTACTTC
CDR3 length: 16; clone size: -; V gene: TRBV6-6; D gene: TRBD1; J gene: TRBJ1-5; CDR3 protein: CASSAPGQGARQPQHF; CDR3 DNA: TGTGCCAGCAGTGCACCGGGACAGGGGGCTCGGCAGCCCCAGCATTTT
CDR3 length: 13; clone size: -; V gene: TRBV7-3; D gene: -; J gene: TRBJ2-2; CDR3 protein: CASSRQDPRELFF; CDR3 DNA: TGTGCCAGCAGCCGACAGGACCCCCGGGAGCTGTTTTTT
CDR3 length: 17; clone size: -; V gene: TRBV5-1; D gene: -; J gene: TRBJ1-6; CDR3 protein: CASSLNELGTGGSPLHF; CDR3 DNA: TGCGCCAGCAGCTTGAATGAACTTGGGACGGGAGGTTCACCCCTCCACTTT
CDR3 length: 14; clone size: -; V gene: TRBV7-9; D gene: -; J gene: TRBJ2-5; CDR3 protein: CASSLGIAEETQYF; CDR3 DNA: TGTGCCAGCAGCTTAGGAATAGCCGAAGAGACCCAGTACTTC
CDR3 length: 14; clone size: -; V gene: TRBV21-1; D gene: -; J gene: TRBJ1-5; CDR3 protein: CASSKGTGDQPQHF; CDR3 DNA: TGTGCCAGCAGCAAAGGGACAGGAGACCAGCCCCAGCATTTT
CDR3 length: 16; clone size: -; V gene: TRBV30; D gene: TRBD2; J gene: TRBJ2-7; CDR3 protein: CAWTPKGTSGAYEQYF; CDR3 DNA: TGTGCCTGGACCCCCAAAGGGACTAGCGGGGCCTACGAGCAGTACTTC
CDR3 length: 15; clone size: -; V gene: TRBV6-1; D gene: -; J gene: TRBJ2-1; CDR3 protein: CASSVGTGWYNEQFF; CDR3 DNA: TGTGCCAGCAGTGTAGGAACAGGGTGGTACAATGAGCAGTTCTTC
CDR3 length: 14; clone size: -; V gene: TRBV9; D gene: TRBD2; J gene: TRBJ2-1; CDR3 protein: CASGGGDLYNEQFF; CDR3 DNA: TGTGCCAGCGGCGGGGGGGACCTCTACAATGAGCAGTTCTTC
CDR3 length: 16; clone size: once; V gene: TRBV27; D gene: -; J gene: TRBJ2-1; CDR3 protein: CASSHSDGSSYNEQFF; CDR3 DNA: TGTGCCAGCAGTCACTCGGACGGGAGCTCCTACAATGAGCAGTTCTTC
CDR3 length: 16; clone size: -; V gene: TRBV5-1; D gene: TRBD2; J gene: TRBJ2-3; CDR3 protein: CASSLWLAGLTDTQYF; CDR3 DNA: TGCGCCAGCAGCTTGTGGCTAGCGGGGCTCACAGATACGCAGTATTTT
CDR3 length: 14; clone size: -; V gene: TRBV5-5; D gene: -; J gene: TRBJ2-5; CDR3 protein: CASSDSSHQETQYF; CDR3 DNA: TGTGCCAGCAGCGACAGCAGTCACCAAGAGACCCAGTACTTC
CDR3 length: 13; clone size: -; V gene: TRBV5-6; D gene: -; J gene: TRBJ1-5; CDR3 protein: CASSLLREQPQHF; CDR3 DNA: TGTGCCAGCAGCTTGCTCCGGGAGCAGCCCCAGCATTTT
CDR3 length: 16; clone size: -; V gene: TRBV6-4; D gene: TRBD2; J gene: TRBJ2-3; CDR3 protein: CASSVKRGAGTDTQYF; CDR3 DNA: TGTGCCAGCAGTGTTAAGCGGGGGGCAGGCACAGATACGCAGTATTTT
CDR3 length: 15; clone size: once; V gene: TRBV6-5; D gene: -; J gene: TRBJ1-1; CDR3 protein: CASSFRGAGNTEAFF; CDR3 DNA: TGTGCCAGCAGTTTCAGGGGCGCGGGGAACACTGAAGCTTTCTTT
CDR3 length: 15; clone size: once; V gene: TRBV6-5; D gene: -; J gene: TRBJ2-3; CDR3 protein: CASSLTEPSTDTQYF; CDR3 DNA: TGTGCCAGCAGCCTGACTGAGCCTAGCACAGATACGCAGTATTTT
CDR3 length: 14; clone size: few; V gene: TRBV6-6; D gene: TRBD1; J gene: TRBJ1-5; CDR3 protein: CASSYQGDNQPQHF; CDR3 DNA: TGTGCCAGCAGTTACCAGGGGGACAATCAGCCCCAGCATTTT
CDR3 length: 13; clone size: -; V gene: TRBV5-4; D gene: -; J gene: TRBJ2-1; CDR3 protein: CASSLRQYNEQFF; CDR3 DNA: TGTGCCAGCAGCTTGCGTCAGTACAATGAGCAGTTCTTC
CDR3 length: 13; clone size: -; V gene: TRBV19; D gene: -; J gene: TRBJ2-5; CDR3 protein: CASSIGGQETQYF; CDR3 DNA: TGTGCCAGTAGTATAGGCGGCCAAGAGACCCAGTACTTC
CDR3 length: 17; clone size: -; V gene: TRBV4-1; D gene: -; J gene: TRBJ1-1; CDR3 protein: CASSNGQVVGGDTEAFF; CDR3 DNA: TGCGCCAGCAGCAACGGACAAGTAGTCGGGGGGGACACTGAAGCTTTCTTT
CDR3 length: 13; clone size: -; V gene: TRBV19; D gene: -; J gene: TRBJ1-1; CDR3 protein: CASSTGGWAEAFF; CDR3 DNA: TGTGCCAGTAGTACAGGAGGGTGGGCTGAAGCTTTCTTT
CDR3 length: 16; clone size: -; V gene: TRBV2; D gene: TRBD1; J gene: TRBJ1-1; CDR3 protein: CASSRQGARINTEAFF; CDR3 DNA: TGTGCCAGCAGTCGACAGGGGGCGAGGATAAACACTGAAGCTTTCTTT
CDR3 length: 13; clone size: -; V gene: TRBV29-1; D gene: -; J gene: TRBJ2-2; CDR3 protein: CSVEDLSAGELFF; CDR3 DNA: TGCAGCGTTGAAGATCTTAGCGCCGGGGAGCTGTTTTTT
CDR3 length: 12; clone size: -; V gene: TRBV10-3; D gene: -; J gene: TRBJ1-2; CDR3 protein: CATTPLGYGYTF; CDR3 DNA: TGTGCCACCACACCCCTAGGCTATGGCTACACCTTC
CDR3 length: 14; clone size: once; V gene: TRBV10-2; D gene: TRBD1; J gene: TRBJ1-6; CDR3 protein: CASSVAGGASPLHF; CDR3 DNA: TGCGCCAGCAGTGTGGCAGGGGGCGCTTCACCCCTCCACTTT
CDR3 length: 14; clone size: -; V gene: TRBV9; D gene: TRBD1; J gene: TRBJ2-1; CDR3 protein: CASSTRTGFDEQFF; CDR3 DNA: TGTGCCAGCAGCACTAGGACAGGGTTCGATGAGCAGTTCTTC
CDR3 length: 13; clone size: -; V gene: TRBV7-9; D gene: TRBD1; J gene: TRBJ2-7; CDR3 protein: CASSQPTGYEQYF; CDR3 DNA: TGTGCCAGCAGCCAACCGACAGGGTACGAGCAGTACTTC
CDR3 length: 17; clone size: -; V gene: TRBV4-3; D gene: TRBD1; J gene: TRBJ1-2; CDR3 protein: CASSQDWDREGPYGYTF; CDR3 DNA: TGCGCCAGCAGCCAAGATTGGGACAGGGAGGGACCCTATGGCTACACCTTC
CDR3 length: 15; clone size: -; V gene: TRBV6-1; D gene: TRBD1; J gene: TRBJ1-1; CDR3 protein: CASTRPGQGYTEAFF; CDR3 DNA: TGTGCCAGCACTCGCCCGGGACAGGGGTACACTGAAGCTTTCTTT
CDR3 length: 12; clone size: -; V gene: TRBV6-5; D gene: -; J gene: TRBJ1-5; CDR3 protein: CASSYSTGPQHF; CDR3 DNA: TGTGCCAGCAGTTACTCGACGGGGCCCCAGCATTTT
CDR3 length: 15; clone size: -; V gene: TRBV4-1; D gene: TRBD1; J gene: TRBJ2-1; CDR3 protein: CASSQPGQGGNEQFF; CDR3 DNA: TGCGCCAGCAGCCAACCGGGACAGGGTGGCAATGAGCAGTTCTTC
CDR3 length: 12; clone size: -; V gene: TRBV7-2; D gene: -; J gene: TRBJ2-7; CDR3 protein: CASSPASREQYF; CDR3 DNA: TGTGCCAGCAGCCCAGCCTCCAGGGAGCAGTACTTC
CDR3 length: 14; clone size: -; V gene: TRBV25-1; D gene: -; J gene: TRBJ1-1; CDR3 protein: CASSDLQGNTEAFF; CDR3 DNA: TGTGCCAGCAGTGACCTACAGGGGAACACTGAAGCTTTCTTT
CDR3 length: 13; clone size: -; V gene: TRBV5-4; D gene: TRBD1; J gene: TRBJ1-2; CDR3 protein: CASTTDRGYGYTF; CDR3 DNA: TGTGCCAGCACCACGGACAGGGGATATGGCTACACCTTC
CDR3 length: 17; clone size: -; V gene: TRBV7-6; D gene: TRBD2; J gene: TRBJ2-2; CDR3 protein: CASSVLAGAGNTGELFF; CDR3 DNA: TGTGCCAGCAGCGTACTAGCGGGGGCCGGGAACACCGGGGAGCTGTTTTTT
CDR3 length: 11; clone size: -; V gene: TRBV7-2; D gene: -; J gene: TRBJ2-3; CDR3 protein: CASSFIDTQYF; CDR3 DNA: TGTGCCAGCAGCTTCATAGATACGCAGTATTTT
CDR3 length: 13; clone size: -; V gene: TRBV30; D gene: -; J gene: TRBJ1-4; CDR3 protein: CAWNPNTNEKLFF; CDR3 DNA: TGTGCCTGGAACCCTAATACTAATGAAAAACTGTTTTTT
CDR3 length: 15; clone size: once; V gene: TRBV2; D gene: TRBD1; J gene: TRBJ2-7; CDR3 protein: CASSATGVGTYEQYF; CDR3 DNA: TGTGCCAGCAGCGCAACAGGGGTAGGGACCTACGAGCAGTACTTC